This TCR beta chain came from a study of response to subunit inactivated influenza vaccine. Whole-study results and caveats: Few new T cells, the authors suggested, are recruited by each seasonal influenza vaccination.

The CDR3 is 16 amino acids. J was trimmed by 5 bases and V by 4 bases; bases with no gene match: 14. The germline CDR1 and CDR2 sequences are SQVTM and ANQGSEA. TCRdb reprocessed the RT-PCR reads with MiXCR, giving one entry per CDR3 protein. The sample records around 750,000 distinct CDR3 sequences, 20% to 25% being singletons. This clonotype was counted only a few times. As yet, its antigen is unknown. The TCR sequence derives from a man in his fifties or sixties who received an inactivated influenza vaccine. The rearrangement joins TRBV29-1 to TRBJ2-1; 7 positions match TRBD1. This specimen consisted of PBMCs from blood, obtained roughly 5 days after vaccination. CDR3 region: CSVGSDRVHINNEQFF. In DNA form, the CDR3 reads TGCAGCGTTGGGAGTGACAGGGTACACATCAACAATGAGCAGTTCTTC.